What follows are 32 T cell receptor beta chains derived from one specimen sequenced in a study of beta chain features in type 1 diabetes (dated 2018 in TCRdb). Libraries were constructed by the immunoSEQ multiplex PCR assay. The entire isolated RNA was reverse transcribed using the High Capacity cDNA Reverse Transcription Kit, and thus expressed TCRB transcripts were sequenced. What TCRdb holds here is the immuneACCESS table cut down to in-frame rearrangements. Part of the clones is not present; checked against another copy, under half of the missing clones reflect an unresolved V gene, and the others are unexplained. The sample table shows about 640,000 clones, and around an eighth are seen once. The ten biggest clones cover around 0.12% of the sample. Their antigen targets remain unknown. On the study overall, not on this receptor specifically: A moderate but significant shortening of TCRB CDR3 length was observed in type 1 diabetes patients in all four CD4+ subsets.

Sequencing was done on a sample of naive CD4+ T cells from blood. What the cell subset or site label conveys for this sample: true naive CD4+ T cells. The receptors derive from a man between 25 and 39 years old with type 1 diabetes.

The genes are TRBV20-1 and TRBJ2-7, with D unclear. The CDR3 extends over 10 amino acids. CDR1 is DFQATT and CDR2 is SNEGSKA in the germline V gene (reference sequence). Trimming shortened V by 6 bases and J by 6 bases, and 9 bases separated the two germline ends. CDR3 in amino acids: CSATKGEQYF. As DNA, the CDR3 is TGCAGTGCCACAAAGGGCGAGCAGTACTTC.

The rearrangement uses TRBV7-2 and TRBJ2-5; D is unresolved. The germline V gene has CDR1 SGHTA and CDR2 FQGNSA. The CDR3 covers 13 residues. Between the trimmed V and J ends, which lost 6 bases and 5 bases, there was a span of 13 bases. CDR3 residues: CASRQLSAETQYF. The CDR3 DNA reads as TGTGCCAGCAGACAGCTTAGTGCGGAGACCCAGTACTTC.

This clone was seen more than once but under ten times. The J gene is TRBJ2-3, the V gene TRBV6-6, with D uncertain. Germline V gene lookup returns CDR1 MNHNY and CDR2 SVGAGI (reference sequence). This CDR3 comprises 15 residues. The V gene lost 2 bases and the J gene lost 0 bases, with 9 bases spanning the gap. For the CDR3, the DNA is TGTGCCAGCAGTTACGTGTCTCTTAGCACAGATACGCAGTATTTT. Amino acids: CASSYVSLSTDTQYF.

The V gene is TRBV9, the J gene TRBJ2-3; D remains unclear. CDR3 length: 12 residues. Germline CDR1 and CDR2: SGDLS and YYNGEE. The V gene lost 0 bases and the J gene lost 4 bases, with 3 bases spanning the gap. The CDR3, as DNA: TGTGCCAGCAGCGTAGATGCAGATACGCAGTATTTT. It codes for CASSVDADTQYF.

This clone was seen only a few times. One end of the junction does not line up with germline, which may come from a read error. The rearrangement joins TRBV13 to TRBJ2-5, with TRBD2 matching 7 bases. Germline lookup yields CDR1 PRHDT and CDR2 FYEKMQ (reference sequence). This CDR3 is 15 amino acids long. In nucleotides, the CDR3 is TGTGCCAGCAGCCTAGGGACTACCCCAGGTGGGACCCAGTACTTC. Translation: CASSLGTTPGGTQYF. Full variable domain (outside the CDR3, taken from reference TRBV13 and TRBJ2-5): AAGVIQSPRHLIKEKRETATLKCYPIPRHDTVYWYQQGPGQDPQFLISFYEKMQSDKGSIPDRFSAQQFSDYHSELNMSSLELGDSALYFCASSLGTTPGGTQYFGPGTRLLVL.

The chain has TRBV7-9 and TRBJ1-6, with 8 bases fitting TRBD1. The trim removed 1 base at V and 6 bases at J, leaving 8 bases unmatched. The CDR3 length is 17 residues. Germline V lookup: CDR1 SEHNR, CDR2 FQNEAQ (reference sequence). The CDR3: CASSLDRRGLGNSPLHF. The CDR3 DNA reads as TGTGCCAGCAGCTTAGATCGCAGGGGGCTGGGTAATTCACCCCTCCACTTT.

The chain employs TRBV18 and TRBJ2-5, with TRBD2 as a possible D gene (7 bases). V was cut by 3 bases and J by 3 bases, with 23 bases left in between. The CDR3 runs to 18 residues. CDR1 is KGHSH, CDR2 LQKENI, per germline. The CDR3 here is CASSPRALAGAPEETQYF. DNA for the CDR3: TGTGCCAGCTCACCCAGGGCCCTGGCGGGGGCGCCCGAAGAGACCCAGTACTTC.

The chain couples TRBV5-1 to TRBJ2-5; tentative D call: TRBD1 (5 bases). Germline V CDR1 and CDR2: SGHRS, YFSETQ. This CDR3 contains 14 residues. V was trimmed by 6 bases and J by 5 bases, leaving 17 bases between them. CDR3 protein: CASTAGPSSETQYF. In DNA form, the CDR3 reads TGCGCCAGCACGGCAGGGCCCTCATCGGAGACCCAGTACTTC.

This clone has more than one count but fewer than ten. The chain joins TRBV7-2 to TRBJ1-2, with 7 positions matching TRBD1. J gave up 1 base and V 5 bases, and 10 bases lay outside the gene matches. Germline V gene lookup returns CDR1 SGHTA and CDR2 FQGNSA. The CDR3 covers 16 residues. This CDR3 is CASSLREGARNYGYTF. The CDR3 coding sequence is TGTGCCAGCAGCCTACGTGAGGGGGCCCGTAACTATGGCTACACCTTC.

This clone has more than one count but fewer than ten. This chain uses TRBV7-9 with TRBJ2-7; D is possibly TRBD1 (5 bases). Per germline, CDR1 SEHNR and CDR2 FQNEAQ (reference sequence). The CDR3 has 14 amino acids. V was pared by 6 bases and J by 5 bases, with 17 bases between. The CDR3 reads CASSPQGSRNEQYF. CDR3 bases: TGTGCCAGCAGTCCTCAGGGTTCCAGGAACGAGCAGTACTTC.

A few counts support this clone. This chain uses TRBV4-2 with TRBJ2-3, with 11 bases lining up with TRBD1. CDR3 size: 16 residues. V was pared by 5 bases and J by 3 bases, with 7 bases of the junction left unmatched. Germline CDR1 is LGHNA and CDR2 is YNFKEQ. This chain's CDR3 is CASSSDRGPRTDTQYF. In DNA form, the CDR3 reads TGTGCCAGCAGCTCGGACAGGGGGCCGAGGACAGATACGCAGTATTTT.

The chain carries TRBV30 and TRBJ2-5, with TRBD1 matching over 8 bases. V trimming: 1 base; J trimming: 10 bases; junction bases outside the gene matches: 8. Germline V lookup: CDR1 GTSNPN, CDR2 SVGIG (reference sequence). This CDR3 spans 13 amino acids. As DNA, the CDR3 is TGTGCCTGGAGTGGGGACAGGAGGGAGGTCCAGTACTTC. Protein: CAWSGDRREVQYF.

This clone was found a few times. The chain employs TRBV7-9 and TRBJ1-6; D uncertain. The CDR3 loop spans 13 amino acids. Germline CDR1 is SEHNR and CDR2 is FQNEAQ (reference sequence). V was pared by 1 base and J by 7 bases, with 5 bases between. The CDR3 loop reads CASSLGQNSPLHF. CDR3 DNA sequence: TGTGCCAGCAGCTTAGGCCAAAATTCACCCCTCCACTTT.

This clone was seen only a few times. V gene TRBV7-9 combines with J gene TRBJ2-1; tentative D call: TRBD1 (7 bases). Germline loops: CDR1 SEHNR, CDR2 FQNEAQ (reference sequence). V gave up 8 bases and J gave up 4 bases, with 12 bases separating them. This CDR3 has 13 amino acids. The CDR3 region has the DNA TGTGCCAGCTTGGAGGGGGCTTACAATGAGCAGTTCTTC. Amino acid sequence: CASLEGAYNEQFF.

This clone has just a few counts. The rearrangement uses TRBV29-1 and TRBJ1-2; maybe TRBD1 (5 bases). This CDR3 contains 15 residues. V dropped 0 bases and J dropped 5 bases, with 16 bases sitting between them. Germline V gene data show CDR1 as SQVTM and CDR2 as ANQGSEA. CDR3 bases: TGCAGCGTTGAAGAGAGGGGCCAAGGAGGGTATGGCTACACCTTC. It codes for CSVEERGQGGYGYTF.

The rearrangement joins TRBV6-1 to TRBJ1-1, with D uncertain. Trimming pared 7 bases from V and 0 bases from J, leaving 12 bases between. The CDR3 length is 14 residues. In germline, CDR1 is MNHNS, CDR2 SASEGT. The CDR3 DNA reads TGTGCCAGCACCTCGGACGGAATGAACACTGAAGCTTTCTTT. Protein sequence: CASTSDGMNTEAFF.

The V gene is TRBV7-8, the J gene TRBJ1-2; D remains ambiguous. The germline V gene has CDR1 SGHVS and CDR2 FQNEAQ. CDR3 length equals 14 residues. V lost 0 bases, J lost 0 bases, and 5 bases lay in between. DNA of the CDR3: TGTGCCAGCAGCTTAGCGGGAGCTAACTATGGCTACACCTTC. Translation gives CASSLAGANYGYTF.

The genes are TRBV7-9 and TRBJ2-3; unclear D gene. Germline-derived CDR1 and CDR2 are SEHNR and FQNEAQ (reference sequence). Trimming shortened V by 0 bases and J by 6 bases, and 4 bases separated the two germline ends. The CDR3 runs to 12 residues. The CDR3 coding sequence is TGTGCCAGCAGCTTAGCCATGGATACGCAGTATTTT. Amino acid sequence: CASSLAMDTQYF.

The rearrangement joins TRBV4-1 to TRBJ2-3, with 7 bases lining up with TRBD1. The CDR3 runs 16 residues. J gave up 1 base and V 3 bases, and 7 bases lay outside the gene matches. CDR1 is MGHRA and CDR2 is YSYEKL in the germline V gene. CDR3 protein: CASSHVLGQGTDTQYF. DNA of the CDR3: TGCGCCAGCAGCCATGTCCTAGGACAGGGCACAGATACGCAGTATTTT.

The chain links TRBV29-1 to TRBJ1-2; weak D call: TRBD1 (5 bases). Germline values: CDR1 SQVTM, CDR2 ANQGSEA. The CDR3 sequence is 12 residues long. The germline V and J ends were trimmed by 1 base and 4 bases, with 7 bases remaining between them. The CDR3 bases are TGCAGCGTTGAAGGGGGCCCCTATGGCTACACCTTC. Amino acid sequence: CSVEGGPYGYTF.

Here the CDR3 DNA reads TGTGCCAGCCAGACGACAGGCCTAAATCAGCCCCAGCATTTT. It yields the protein CASQTTGLNQPQHF. The chain has TRBV2 and TRBJ1-5, with a possible D match to TRBD1 (6 bases). Germline V gene data show CDR1 as SNHLY and CDR2 as FYNNEI. The V gene lost 8 bases and the J gene lost 4 bases, with 15 bases spanning the gap. The CDR3 consists of 14 residues.

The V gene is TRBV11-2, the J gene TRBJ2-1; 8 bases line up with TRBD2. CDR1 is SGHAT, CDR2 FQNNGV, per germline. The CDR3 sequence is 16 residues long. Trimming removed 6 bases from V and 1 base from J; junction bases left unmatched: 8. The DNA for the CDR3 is TGTGCCAGCAGGGGATTAACGGGGGGGTCCTACAATGAGCAGTTCTTC. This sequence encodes CASRGLTGGSYNEQFF.

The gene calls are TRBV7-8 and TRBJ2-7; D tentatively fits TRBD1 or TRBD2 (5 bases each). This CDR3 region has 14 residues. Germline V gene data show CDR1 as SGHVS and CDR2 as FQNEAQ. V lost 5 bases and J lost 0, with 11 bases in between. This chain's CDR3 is CASSLWDGSYEQYF. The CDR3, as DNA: TGTGCCAGCAGCCTCTGGGACGGCTCCTACGAGCAGTACTTC. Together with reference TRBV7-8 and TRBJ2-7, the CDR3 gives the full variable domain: GAGVSQSPRYKVAKRGQDVALRCDPISGHVSLFWYQQALGQGPEFLTYFQNEAQLDKSGLPSDRFFAERPEGSVSTLKIQRTQQEDSAVYLCASSLWDGSYEQYFGPGTRLTVT.

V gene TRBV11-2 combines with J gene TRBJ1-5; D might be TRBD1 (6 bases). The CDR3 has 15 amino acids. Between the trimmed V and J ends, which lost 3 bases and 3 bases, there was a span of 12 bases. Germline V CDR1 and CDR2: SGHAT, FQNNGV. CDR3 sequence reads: CASSFSGQSNQPQHF. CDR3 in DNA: TGTGCCAGCAGCTTTTCTGGACAGTCCAATCAGCCCCAGCATTTT.

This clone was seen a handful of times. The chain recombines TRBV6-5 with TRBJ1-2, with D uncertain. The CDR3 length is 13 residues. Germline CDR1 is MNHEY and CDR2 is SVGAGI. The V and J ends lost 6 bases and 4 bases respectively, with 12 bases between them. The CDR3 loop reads CASRSREIYGYTF. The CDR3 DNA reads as TGTGCCAGCAGAAGCCGAGAAATCTATGGCTACACCTTC.

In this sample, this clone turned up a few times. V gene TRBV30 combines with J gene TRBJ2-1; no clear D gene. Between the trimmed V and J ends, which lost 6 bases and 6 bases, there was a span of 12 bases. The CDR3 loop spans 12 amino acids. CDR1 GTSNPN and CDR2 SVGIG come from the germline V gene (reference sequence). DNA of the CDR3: TGTGCCTGCCACCGGGTCCTCAATGAGCAGTTCTTC. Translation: CACHRVLNEQFF.

The CDR3 loop reads CASSPSEGGTGELFF. The CDR3 bases are TGCGCCAGCAGCCCCAGTGAGGGGGGCACCGGGGAGCTGTTTTTT. The chain couples TRBV5-1 to TRBJ2-2; D might be TRBD1 or TRBD2, each matching 6 bases. Trimming left V 4 bases short and J 4 bases short, with 14 bases between. This CDR3 region has 15 residues. Germline V lookup: CDR1 SGHRS, CDR2 YFSETQ.

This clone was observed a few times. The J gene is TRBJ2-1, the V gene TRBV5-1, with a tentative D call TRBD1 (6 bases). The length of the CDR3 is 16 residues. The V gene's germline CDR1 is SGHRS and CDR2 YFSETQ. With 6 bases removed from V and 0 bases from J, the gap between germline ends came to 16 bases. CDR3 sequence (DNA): TGCGCCAGCACCCCGTATTCAGGGGACTCCTACAATGAGCAGTTCTTC. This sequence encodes CASTPYSGDSYNEQFF.

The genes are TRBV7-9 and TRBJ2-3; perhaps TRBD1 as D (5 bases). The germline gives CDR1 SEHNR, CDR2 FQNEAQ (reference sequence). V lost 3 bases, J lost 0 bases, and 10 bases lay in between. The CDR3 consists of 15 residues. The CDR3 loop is CASSFGAASTDTQYF. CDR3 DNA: TGTGCCAGCAGCTTTGGGGCAGCTAGCACAGATACGCAGTATTTT.

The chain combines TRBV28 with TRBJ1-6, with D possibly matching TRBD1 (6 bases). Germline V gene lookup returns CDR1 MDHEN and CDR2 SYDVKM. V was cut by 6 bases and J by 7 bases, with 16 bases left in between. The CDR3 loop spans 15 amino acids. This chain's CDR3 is CASRSQGGGNSPLHF. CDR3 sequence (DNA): TGTGCCAGCAGATCGCAGGGAGGGGGGAATTCACCCCTCCACTTT.

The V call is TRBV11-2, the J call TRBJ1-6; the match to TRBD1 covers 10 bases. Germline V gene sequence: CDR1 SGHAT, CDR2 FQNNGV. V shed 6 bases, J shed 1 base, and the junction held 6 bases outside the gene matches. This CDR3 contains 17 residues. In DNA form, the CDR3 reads TGTGCCAGCAGACAGACAGGGGGCAGTTCCTATAATTCACCCCTCCACTTT. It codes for CASRQTGGSSYNSPLHF.

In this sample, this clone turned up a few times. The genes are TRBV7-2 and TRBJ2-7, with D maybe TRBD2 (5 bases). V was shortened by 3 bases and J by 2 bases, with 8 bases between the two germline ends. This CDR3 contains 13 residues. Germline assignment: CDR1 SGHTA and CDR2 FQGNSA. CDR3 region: CASSFDGTYEQYF. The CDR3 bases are TGTGCCAGCAGCTTCGACGGGACCTACGAGCAGTACTTC.